These 7 T cell receptor beta chains were all obtained from the same sample, sequenced in a study of PD-L1 blockade in urothelial cancer. Some clones are missing from TCRdb's copy, which holds only in-frame ones; the method was immunoSEQ multiplex PCR. The table includes fewer than 85,000 clones, around 84% detected once. Documented time point: pretreatment peripheral blood. The specimen comprised PBMCs, sampled around atezolizumab (anti-PD-L1) treatment. The receptor source for this set is a woman between 65 and 79 years old with urothelial cancer.

The chain recombines TRBV7-9 with TRBJ2-2; D perhaps matches TRBD1 (6 bases). The CDR3 extends over 15 amino acids. Germline CDR1 and CDR2: SEHNR and FQNEAQ (reference sequence). V was pared by 5 bases and J by 2 bases, with 12 bases between. CDR3: CASSPGHTNTGELFF. The CDR3 DNA sequence: TGTGCCAGCAGCCCGGGACATACTAACACCGGGGAGCTGTTTTTT. The full variable domain, its missing parts supplied by reference TRBV7-9 and TRBJ2-2, is DTGVSQNPRHKITKRGQNVTFRCDPISEHNRLYWYRQTLGQGPEFLTYFQNEAQLEKSRLLSDRFSAERPKGSFSTLEIQRTEQGDSAMYLCASSPGHTNTGELFFGEGSRLTVL.

The rearrangement links TRBV5-5 to TRBJ2-5, with 12 bases lining up with TRBD2. J lost 1 base, V lost 0 bases, and 1 base had no gene match. Germline V gives CDR1 SGHKS, CDR2 YYEKEE (reference sequence). This CDR3 is 16 amino acids long. DNA for the CDR3: TGTGCCAGCAGCTTGGTACTAGCGGGGGGCCAAGAGACCCAGTACTTC. Amino acids: CASSLVLAGGQETQYF.

V gene TRBV7-9 combines with J gene TRBJ2-7; D not resolved. This CDR3 has 14 amino acids. The V end was cut by 3 bases, the J end by 2 bases, with 11 bases between. CDR1 is SEHNR and CDR2 is FQNEAQ in the germline V gene (reference sequence). CDR3: CASSLGSHPYEQYF. The DNA for the CDR3 is TGTGCCAGCAGCTTGGGCAGCCATCCCTACGAGCAGTACTTC.

This clone was detected once. V usage is TRBV7-9 and J usage is TRBJ2-1; D call uncertain. The CDR3 has 13 amino acids. The V gene's germline CDR1 is SEHNR and CDR2 FQNEAQ (reference sequence). V was pared by 8 bases and J by 0 bases, with 8 bases between. The CDR3 loop reads CASVKSSYNEQFF. CDR3 nucleotides: TGTGCCAGCGTCAAGAGCTCCTACAATGAGCAGTTCTTC. The entire variable domain, with the rest obtained from reference TRBV7-9 and TRBJ2-1, is as follows: DTGVSQNPRHKITKRGQNVTFRCDPISEHNRLYWYRQTLGQGPEFLTYFQNEAQLEKSRLLSDRFSAERPKGSFSTLEIQRTEQGDSAMYLCASVKSSYNEQFFGPGTRLTVL.

The chain uses TRBV4-2 and TRBJ2-2; 12 bases align to TRBD2. The junction had 7 bases not matched to a gene; V was cut back by 0 bases and J by 5 bases. Germline CDR1 is LGHNA and CDR2 is YNFKEQ. The CDR3 is 18 residues long. CDR3 protein: CASSQDASGGDGTGELFF. The CDR3 region has the DNA TGTGCCAGCAGCCAAGATGCTAGCGGGGGGGATGGTACCGGGGAGCTGTTTTTT.

The rearrangement links TRBV28 to TRBJ2-5; 14 bases map to TRBD2. Unmatched junction bases numbered 19, after V lost 6 bases and J lost 1 base. CDR3 length: 21 residues. The germline V gene encodes CDR1 MDHEN and CDR2 SYDVKM. The DNA of the CDR3 is TGTGCCAGCAGCATTATGGTCCAGAGGACTAGCGGGAGGCGGATCCAAGAGACCCAGTACTTC. Translation gives CASSIMVQRTSGRRIQETQYF. Complete variable domain (other parts from reference TRBV28 and TRBJ2-5): DVKVTQSSRYLVKRTGEKVFLECVQDMDHENMFWYRQDPGLGLRLIYFSYDVKMKEKGDIPEGYSVSREKKERFSLILESASTNQTSMYLCASSIMVQRTSGRRIQETQYFGPGTRLLVL.

In its sample, this clone was seen once. CDR3: CSVGTADSPLHF. In DNA, the CDR3 is TGCAGCGTTGGGACTGCTGACTCACCCCTCCACTTT. This sequence joins TRBV29-1 and TRBJ1-6; D gene uncertain. The CDR3 runs to 12 residues. V shed 4 bases and J shed 10 bases, with 11 bases lying between them. Per the germline V gene, CDR1 is SQVTM and CDR2 is ANQGSEA.